The 25 T cell receptor beta chains given below trace back to one sample, sequenced in a study of identical twins. A single record per CDR3 protein comes from TCRdb applying MiXCR to the 5' RACE reads. Here the sample spans roughly 770,000 distinct CDR3 sequences, 15% to 20% being singletons. The sample was also reused in another study, on T cells expressing NK-cell markers.

Material: PBMCs. The receptors stem from a woman under 30 in good health.

In its sample, this clonotype was seen a few times. The chain joins TRBV12-3 or TRBV12-4 to TRBJ1-2; D is perhaps TRBD1 (5 bases). The CDR3 runs to 16 residues. Trimming pared 4 bases from V and 6 bases from J, leaving 21 bases between. The CDR3 protein is CASSSPRRGVEDGYTF. The CDR3 DNA is TGTGCCAGCAGTTCACCGCGGCGGGGGGTGGAGGATGGCTACACCTTC.

This clonotype was seen only a few times. V and J are TRBV6-5 and TRBJ1-5; D unclear. CDR3 length: 15 residues. V was trimmed by 5 bases and J by 2 bases, leaving 13 bases between them. Per the germline V gene, CDR1 is MNHEY and CDR2 is SVGAGI. The CDR3 spells CASSVLGDRNQPQHF. The CDR3 nucleotides read TGTGCCAGCAGTGTACTAGGAGATCGCAATCAGCCCCAGCATTTT.

The chain carries TRBV12-3 or TRBV12-4 and TRBJ2-3; a weak D match, TRBD2 (5 bases). This CDR3 has 14 amino acids. The V and J ends lost 5 bases and 3 bases respectively, with 12 bases between them. CDR3 region: CASSILGFTDTQYF. Here the CDR3 DNA reads TGTGCCAGCAGTATACTAGGGTTTACAGATACGCAGTATTTT.

The rearrangement uses TRBV5-1 and TRBJ2-7; D may be TRBD1 (5 bases). Trimming removed 3 bases at V and 0 bases at J, with 13 bases between. The CDR3 contains 15 residues. Germline CDR1 SGHRS, CDR2 YFSETQ. This CDR3 is CASSSDRTLSYEQYF. The CDR3 nucleotides are TGCGCCAGCAGCTCCGACAGAACCCTCTCCTACGAGCAGTACTTC. Looking up the rest from reference TRBV5-1 and TRBJ2-7 gives the full variable domain: KAGVTQTPRYLIKTRGQQVTLSCSPISGHRSVSWYQQTPGQGLQFLFEYFSETQRNKGNFPGRFSGRQFSNSRSEMNVSTLELGDSALYLCASSSDRTLSYEQYFGPGTRLTVT.

The chain carries TRBV20-1 and TRBJ2-1; a possible D gene is TRBD2 (7 bases). Trimming shortened V by 6 bases and J by 9 bases, and 15 bases separated the two germline ends. Per germline, CDR1 DFQATT and CDR2 SNEGSKA (reference sequence). There are 12 residues in the CDR3. This CDR3 is CSALGGRAEQFF. DNA of the CDR3: TGCAGTGCCCTGGGGGGGCGGGCTGAGCAGTTCTTC.

V is TRBV15 and J is TRBJ2-1; possibly TRBD2 for D (5 bases). The CDR3 runs 15 residues. V was pared by 4 bases and J by 2 bases, with 12 bases between. The germline CDR1 and CDR2 sequences are LNHNV and YYDKDF (reference sequence). The CDR3 sequence: CATSTPEGAYNEQFF. The CDR3 coding sequence is TGTGCCACCAGCACACCAGAGGGAGCCTACAATGAGCAGTTCTTC.

The rearrangement joins TRBV5-6 to TRBJ2-3; D is possibly TRBD2 (6 bases). CDR1 is SGHDT and CDR2 is YYEEEE in the germline V gene. V was shortened by 0 bases and J by 7 bases, with 15 bases between the two germline ends. The CDR3 covers 15 residues. The CDR3 bases are TGTGCCAGCAGCTTGGAGGGAGGCCCCGGTAATACGCAGTATTTT. Translation gives CASSLEGGPGNTQYF.

V and J are TRBV3-1 and TRBJ2-3; 7 bases fit TRBD2. CDR1 is LGHDT and CDR2 is YNNKEL in the germline V gene (reference sequence). Trimming cost V 3 bases and J 4 bases; bases outside gene matches: 4. The length of the CDR3 is 14 residues. CDR3 in amino acids: CASSHGRRPDTQYF. In DNA, the CDR3 is TGTGCCAGCAGCCACGGGAGGAGACCAGATACGCAGTATTTT.

This clonotype came up a few times. This chain joins TRBV5-5 and TRBJ2-7; D is perhaps TRBD2 (5 bases). This CDR3 has 12 residues. Per the germline V gene, CDR1 is SGHKS and CDR2 is YYEKEE (reference sequence). The germline V and J ends were trimmed by 2 bases and 6 bases, with 9 bases remaining between them. The CDR3 DNA is TGTGCCAGCAGCTTCGATGCGGGCGAGCAGTACTTC. Protein sequence: CASSFDAGEQYF.

This clonotype occurred a few times. The chain employs TRBV7-9 and TRBJ1-1; no reliable D call. The CDR3 covers 14 residues. In germline, CDR1 is SEHNR, CDR2 FQNEAQ (reference sequence). The V end lost 4 bases, the J end lost 1 base, and 10 bases lay between the germline ends. The CDR3 DNA reads TGTGCCAGCAGCTCCCGACGACAGAACACTGAAGCTTTCTTT. This encodes CASSSRRQNTEAFF. Together with reference TRBV7-9 and TRBJ1-1, the CDR3 gives the full variable domain: DTGVSQNPRHKITKRGQNVTFRCDPISEHNRLYWYRQTLGQGPEFLTYFQNEAQLEKSRLLSDRFSAERPKGSFSTLEIQRTEQGDSAMYLCASSSRRQNTEAFFGQGTRLTVV.

This clonotype occurred a few times. This chain uses TRBV28 with TRBJ2-7, with 11 positions matching TRBD1. This CDR3 has 14 amino acids. J gave up 6 bases and V 6 bases, and 7 bases lay outside the gene matches. Germline lookup yields CDR1 MDHEN and CDR2 SYDVKM. This CDR3 reads CASSWDRGVGEQYF. The CDR3 DNA reads TGTGCCAGCAGCTGGGACAGGGGGGTAGGCGAGCAGTACTTC.

The CDR3 reads CASSRKGGTDTQYF. For the CDR3, the DNA is TGTGCCAGCAGTCGTAAGGGGGGCACAGATACGCAGTATTTT. The chain has TRBV12-3 or TRBV12-4 and TRBJ2-3, with D perhaps TRBD1 (6 bases). Trimming took 5 bases from V and 1 from J, leaving 10 bases between them. This CDR3 spans 14 amino acids.

The chain has TRBV5-1 and TRBJ1-1; 11 nucleotides line up with TRBD1. The CDR3 spans 15 residues. Losses at the gene ends were 1 base for V and 8 bases for J; bases not matched to a gene: 7. The germline V gene has CDR1 SGHRS and CDR2 YFSETQ. Here the CDR3 reads CASSLPGTGGTEAFF. The CDR3 DNA follows: TGCGCCAGCAGCTTGCCCGGGACAGGGGGTACAGAAGCTTTCTTT.

This sequence joins TRBV9 and TRBJ1-2, with 7 bases identical to TRBD1. Germline CDR1 and CDR2: SGDLS and YYNGEE. The CDR3 length is 14 residues. V lost 6 bases, J lost 7 bases, and 12 bases stayed unmatched. The CDR3 DNA reads as TGTGCCAGCACGGTAACGACAGGGTCTCTTGGCTACACCTTC. It is translated as CASTVTTGSLGYTF.

This chain links TRBV5-1 with TRBJ2-5; TRBD2 matches 10 bases. The CDR3 extends over 14 amino acids. CDR1 and CDR2 from the germline V gene are SGHRS and YFSETQ. V lost 7 bases and J lost 2; bases outside the gene matches: 5. The CDR3 nucleotides are TGCGCCAGCCGCGAGACTAGCGGGCAAGAGACCCAGTACTTC. Protein: CASRETSGQETQYF.

This clonotype was seen a handful of times. The CDR3 protein is CASSSSSSMLSPLHF. The CDR3 nucleotides read TGTGCCAGCAGCTCGAGCAGTTCGATGTTATCACCCCTCCACTTT. The J gene is TRBJ1-6, the V gene TRBV7-2, with no clear D. Germline V gene data show CDR1 as SGHTA and CDR2 as FQGNSA. CDR3 length: 15 amino acids. V was clipped by 4 bases and J by 10 bases, with 17 bases between them.

The genes are TRBV4-2 and TRBJ2-1; 10 bases align to TRBD2. Per germline, CDR1 LGHNA and CDR2 YNFKEQ. V trimming: 3 bases; J trimming: 7 bases; junction bases outside the gene matches: 9. The CDR3 loop spans 16 amino acids. The CDR3 bases are TGTGCCAGCAGCCAGGGAGCGGGGGGGCTGTCGAATGAGCAGTTCTTC. This gives the protein CASSQGAGGLSNEQFF.

The chain links TRBV6-2 or TRBV6-3 to TRBJ2-2; 13 bases match TRBD2. The CDR3 runs to 18 residues. The ends lost 2 bases at V and 5 bases at J; junction bases unmatched: 8. Germline loops: CDR1 MNHEY, CDR2 SVGEGT. As DNA, the CDR3 is TGTGCCAGCAGTTACCCTACTAGCGGGAGGGCCGGTACCGGGGAGCTGTTTTTT. Encoded protein: CASSYPTSGRAGTGELFF.

Notes on this clonotype: An end of the junction differs from the germline gene, which may be a read error. This rearrangement joins TRBV24-1 to TRBJ2-1; possibly TRBD2 for D (6 bases). Germline loops: CDR1 KGHDR, CDR2 SFDVKD. This CDR3 spans 14 amino acids. This CDR3 reads CATSDSGSVNEPFF. DNA for the CDR3: TGTGCCACCAGTGACAGCGGGTCCGTCAATGAGCCGTTCTTC.

Ten or more counts support this clonotype. This chain connects TRBV12-3 or TRBV12-4 to TRBJ2-2; D not certain. Trimming removed 3 bases at V and 6 bases at J, with 8 bases between. The CDR3 sequence is 13 residues long. The CDR3 protein is CASSFSGSGELFF. The CDR3, as DNA: TGTGCCAGCAGTTTCTCGGGTTCCGGGGAGCTGTTTTTT.

This clonotype has more than one count but fewer than ten. This rearrangement joins TRBV9 to TRBJ2-5; 9 nucleotides align to TRBD2. This CDR3 spans 14 amino acids. Germline lookup yields CDR1 SGDLS and CDR2 YYNGEE. The trim removed 0 bases at V and 3 bases at J, leaving 0 bases unmatched. The CDR3 sequence: CASSVGLAEETQYF. The CDR3 DNA is TGTGCCAGCAGCGTAGGACTAGCGGAAGAGACCCAGTACTTC.

The rearrangement joins TRBV29-1 to TRBJ1-5; D remains unclear. The CDR3 extends over 14 amino acids. Germline CDR1 reads SQVTM; CDR2 reads ANQGSEA. Trimming removed 5 bases at V and 0 bases at J, with 11 bases between. CDR3 residues: CSVIGPNSNQPQHF. DNA of the CDR3: TGCAGCGTTATTGGACCAAATAGCAATCAGCCCCAGCATTTT.

The V gene is TRBV15, the J gene TRBJ1-4; weak D call: TRBD1 (5 bases). Trimming left V 10 bases short and J 11 bases short, with 14 bases between. The CDR3 is made up of 11 amino acids. Germline V lookup: CDR1 LNHNV, CDR2 YYDKDF (reference sequence). The CDR3 region has the DNA TGTGCCAGCGGGACCCTAGATAAACTGTTTTTT. Its translation: CASGTLDKLFF. Together with reference TRBV15 and TRBJ1-4, the CDR3 gives the full variable domain: DAMVIQNPRYQVTQFGKPVTLSCSQTLNHNVMYWYQQKSSQAPKLLFHYYDKDFNNEADTPDNFQSRRPNTSFCFLDIRSPGLGDTAMYLCASGTLDKLFFGSGTQLSVL.

J is TRBJ2-7 and V is TRBV29-1; D could derive from TRBD1 or TRBD2 (5 bases each). The CDR3 covers 12 residues. Germline lookup yields CDR1 SQVTM and CDR2 ANQGSEA. V was pared by 7 bases and J by 4 bases, with 14 bases between. The CDR3 DNA is TGCAGCGCCTGGGACGGAGGATACGAGCAGTACTTC. Translating it yields CSAWDGGYEQYF.

The chain is built from TRBV29-1 and TRBJ2-3, with D perhaps TRBD2 (7 bases). The CDR3 runs to 15 residues. Between the trimmed V and J ends, which lost 5 bases and 5 bases, there was a span of 20 bases. The germline V gene encodes CDR1 SQVTM and CDR2 ANQGSEA. In DNA form, the CDR3 reads TGCAGCGTTAGGGGGATGGGGGGGAGACAAGATACGCAGTATTTT. This sequence encodes CSVRGMGGRQDTQYF.